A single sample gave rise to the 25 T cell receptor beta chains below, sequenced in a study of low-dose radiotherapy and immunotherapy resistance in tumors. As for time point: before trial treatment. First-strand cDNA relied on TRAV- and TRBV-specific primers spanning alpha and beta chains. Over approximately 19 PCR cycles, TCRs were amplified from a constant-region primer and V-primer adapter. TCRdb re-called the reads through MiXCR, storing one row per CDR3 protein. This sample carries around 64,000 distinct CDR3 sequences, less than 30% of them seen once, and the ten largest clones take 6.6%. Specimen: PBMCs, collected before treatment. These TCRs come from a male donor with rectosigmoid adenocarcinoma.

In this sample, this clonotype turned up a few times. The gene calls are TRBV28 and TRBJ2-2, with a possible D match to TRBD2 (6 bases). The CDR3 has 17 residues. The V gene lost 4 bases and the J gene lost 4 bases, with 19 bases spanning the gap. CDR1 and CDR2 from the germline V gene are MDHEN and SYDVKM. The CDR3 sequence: CASSWGPGPAGTGELFF. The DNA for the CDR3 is TGTGCCAGCAGTTGGGGCCCTGGCCCAGCGGGCACCGGGGAGCTGTTTTTT.

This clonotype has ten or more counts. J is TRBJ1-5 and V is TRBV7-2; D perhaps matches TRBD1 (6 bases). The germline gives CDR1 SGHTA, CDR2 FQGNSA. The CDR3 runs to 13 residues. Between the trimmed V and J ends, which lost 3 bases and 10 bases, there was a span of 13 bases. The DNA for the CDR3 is TGTGCCAGCAGCTTCCGACCGGGACAACCCCAGCATTTT. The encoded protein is CASSFRPGQPQHF.

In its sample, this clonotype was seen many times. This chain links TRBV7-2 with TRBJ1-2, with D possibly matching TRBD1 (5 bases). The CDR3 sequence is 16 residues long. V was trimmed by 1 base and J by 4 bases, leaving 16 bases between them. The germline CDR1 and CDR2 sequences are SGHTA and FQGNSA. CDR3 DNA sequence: TGTGCCAGCAGCTTAGGATTCCTCGGGGGGACCTATGGCTACACCTTC. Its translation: CASSLGFLGGTYGYTF.

The chain's CDR3 is CASSTSLANQETQYF. The CDR3 region has the DNA TGTGCCAGCAGCACCTCACTAGCGAACCAAGAGACCCAGTACTTC. This chain connects TRBV28 to TRBJ2-5, with TRBD2 matching 7 bases. This CDR3 has 15 amino acids. Per germline, CDR1 MDHEN and CDR2 SYDVKM. The V segment lost 6 bases and the J segment 0 bases; nucleotides outside the gene matches: 7.

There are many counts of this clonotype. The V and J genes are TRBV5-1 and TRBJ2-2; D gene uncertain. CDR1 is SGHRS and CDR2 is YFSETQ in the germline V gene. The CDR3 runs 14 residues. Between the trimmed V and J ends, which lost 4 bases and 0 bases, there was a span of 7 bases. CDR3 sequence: CASSLTANTGELFF. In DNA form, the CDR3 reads TGCGCCAGCAGCCTCACGGCGAACACCGGGGAGCTGTTTTTT.

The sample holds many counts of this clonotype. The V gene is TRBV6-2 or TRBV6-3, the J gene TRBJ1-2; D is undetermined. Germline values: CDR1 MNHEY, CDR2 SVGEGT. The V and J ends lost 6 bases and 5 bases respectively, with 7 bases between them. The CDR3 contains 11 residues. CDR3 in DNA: TGTGCCAGCAGAGAAGGATATGGCTACACCTTC. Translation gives CASREGYGYTF.

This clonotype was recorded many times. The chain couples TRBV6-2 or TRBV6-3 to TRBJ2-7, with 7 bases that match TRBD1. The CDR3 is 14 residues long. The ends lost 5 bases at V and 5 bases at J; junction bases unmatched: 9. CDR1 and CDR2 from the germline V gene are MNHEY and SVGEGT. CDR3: CASSPYRGYNEQYF. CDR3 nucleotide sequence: TGTGCCAGCAGTCCTTACAGGGGTTACAACGAGCAGTACTTC.

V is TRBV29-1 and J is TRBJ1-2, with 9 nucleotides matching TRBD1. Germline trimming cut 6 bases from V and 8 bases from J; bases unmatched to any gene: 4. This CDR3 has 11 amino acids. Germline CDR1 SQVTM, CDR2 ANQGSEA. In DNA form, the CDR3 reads TGCAGCGTGGACAGGGGCGAGGGCTACACCTTC. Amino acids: CSVDRGEGYTF.

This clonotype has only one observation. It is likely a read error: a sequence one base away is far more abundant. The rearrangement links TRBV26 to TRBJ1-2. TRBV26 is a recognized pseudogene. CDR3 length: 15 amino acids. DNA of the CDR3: TGTGCCAGCAACCCCCCGGAGGGCCCGGCCTATGGCTTCACCTTC. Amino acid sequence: CASNPPEGPAYGFTF.

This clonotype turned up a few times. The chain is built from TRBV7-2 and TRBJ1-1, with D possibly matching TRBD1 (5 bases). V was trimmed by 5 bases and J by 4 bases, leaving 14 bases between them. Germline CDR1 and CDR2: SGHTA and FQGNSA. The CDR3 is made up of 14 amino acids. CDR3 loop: CASSPPQGRTEAFF. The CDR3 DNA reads TGTGCCAGCAGCCCCCCGCAGGGCCGCACTGAAGCTTTCTTT.

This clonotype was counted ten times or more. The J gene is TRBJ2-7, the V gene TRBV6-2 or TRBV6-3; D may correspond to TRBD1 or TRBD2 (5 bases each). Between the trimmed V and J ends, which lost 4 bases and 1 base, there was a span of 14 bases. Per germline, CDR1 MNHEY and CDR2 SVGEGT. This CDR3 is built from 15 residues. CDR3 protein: CASSLEGSSSYEQYF. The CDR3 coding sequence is TGTGCCAGCAGTTTAGAGGGGAGTTCATCCTACGAGCAGTACTTC.

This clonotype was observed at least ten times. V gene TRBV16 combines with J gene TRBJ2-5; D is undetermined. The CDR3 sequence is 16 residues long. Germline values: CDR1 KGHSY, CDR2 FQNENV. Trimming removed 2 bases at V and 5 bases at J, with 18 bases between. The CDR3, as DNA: TGTGCCAGCAGCCAAGCGGCCCCCGGCGGCCCTGAGACCCAGTACTTC. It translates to CASSQAAPGGPETQYF.

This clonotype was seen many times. CDR3 nucleotides: TGTGCCAGCAGCCCTCGGCCTAGCTCTGGGGCCAACGTCCTGACTTTC. Amino acid sequence: CASSPRPSSGANVLTF. This chain connects TRBV7-3 to TRBJ2-6; D unclear. Germline CDR1 reads SGHTA; CDR2 reads FQGTGA. Trimming removed 5 bases from V and 0 bases from J, with 11 bases in between. This CDR3 spans 16 amino acids.

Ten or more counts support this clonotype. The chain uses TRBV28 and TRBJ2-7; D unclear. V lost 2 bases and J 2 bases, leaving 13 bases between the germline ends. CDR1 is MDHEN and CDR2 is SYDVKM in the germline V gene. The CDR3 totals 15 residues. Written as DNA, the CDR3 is TGTGCCAGCAGTTTAGGTTTTAGTGAGACCTACGAGCAGTACTTC. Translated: CASSLGFSETYEQYF. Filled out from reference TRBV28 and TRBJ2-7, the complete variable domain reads DVKVTQSSRYLVKRTGEKVFLECVQDMDHENMFWYRQDPGLGLRLIYFSYDVKMKEKGDIPEGYSVSREKKERFSLILESASTNQTSMYLCASSLGFSETYEQYFGPGTRLTVT.

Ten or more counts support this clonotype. The CDR3 is CASSGRSGGRYEQYF. As DNA, the CDR3 is TGTGCCAGCAGCGGACGTAGCGGGGGCCGTTACGAGCAGTACTTC. This chain links TRBV7-9 with TRBJ2-7; 9 nucleotides agree with TRBD2. The CDR3 is made up of 15 amino acids. With 5 bases clipped from V and 4 bases from J, the junction kept 9 bases outside the gene matches. Germline V gene sequence: CDR1 SEHNR, CDR2 FQNEAQ (reference sequence).

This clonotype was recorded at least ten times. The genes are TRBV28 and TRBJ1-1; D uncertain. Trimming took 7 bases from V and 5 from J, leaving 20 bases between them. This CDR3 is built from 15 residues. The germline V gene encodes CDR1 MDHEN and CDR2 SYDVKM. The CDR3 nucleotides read TGTGCCAGCACCCCCGGCAAGGGCGTTGGGACTGAAGCTTTCTTT. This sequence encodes CASTPGKGVGTEAFF.

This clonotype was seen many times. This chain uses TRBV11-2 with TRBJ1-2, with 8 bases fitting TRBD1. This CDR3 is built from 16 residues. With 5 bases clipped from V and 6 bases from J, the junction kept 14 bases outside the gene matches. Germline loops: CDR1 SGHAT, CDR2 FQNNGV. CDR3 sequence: CASSINRDRRTNGYTF. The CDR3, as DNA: TGTGCCAGCAGCATAAACCGGGACAGGAGAACGAATGGCTACACCTTC.

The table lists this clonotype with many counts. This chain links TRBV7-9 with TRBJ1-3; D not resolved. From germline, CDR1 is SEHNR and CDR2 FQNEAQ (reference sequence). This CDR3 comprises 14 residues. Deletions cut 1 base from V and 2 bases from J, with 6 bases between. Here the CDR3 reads CASSLGPAGNTIYF. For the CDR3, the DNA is TGTGCCAGCAGCTTAGGGCCAGCTGGAAACACCATATATTTT.

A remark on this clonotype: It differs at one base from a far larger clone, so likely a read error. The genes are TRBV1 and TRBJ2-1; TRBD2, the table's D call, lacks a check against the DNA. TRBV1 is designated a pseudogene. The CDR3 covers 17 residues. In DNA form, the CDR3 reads TGCACCAGCAGCCAAACTCCTACTAGCCCGAGCTCCTACGAGCAGTTCTTC. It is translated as CTSSQTPTSPSSYEQFF.

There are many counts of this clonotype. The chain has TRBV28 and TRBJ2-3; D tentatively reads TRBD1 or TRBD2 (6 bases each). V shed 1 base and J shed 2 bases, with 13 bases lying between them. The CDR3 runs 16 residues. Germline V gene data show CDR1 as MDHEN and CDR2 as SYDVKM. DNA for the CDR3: TGTGCCAGCAGTTTATCCTCGGGGGCACTCACAGATACGCAGTATTTT. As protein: CASSLSSGALTDTQYF. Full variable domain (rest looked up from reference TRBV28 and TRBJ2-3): DVKVTQSSRYLVKRTGEKVFLECVQDMDHENMFWYRQDPGLGLRLIYFSYDVKMKEKGDIPEGYSVSREKKERFSLILESASTNQTSMYLCASSLSSGALTDTQYFGPGTRLTVL.

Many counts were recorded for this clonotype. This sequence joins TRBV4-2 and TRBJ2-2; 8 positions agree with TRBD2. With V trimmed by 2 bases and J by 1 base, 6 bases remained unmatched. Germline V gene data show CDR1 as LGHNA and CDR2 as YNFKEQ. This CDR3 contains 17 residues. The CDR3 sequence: CASSQTSGGWNTGELFF. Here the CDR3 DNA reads TGTGCCAGCAGCCAAACCAGCGGGGGTTGGAACACCGGGGAGCTGTTTTTT.

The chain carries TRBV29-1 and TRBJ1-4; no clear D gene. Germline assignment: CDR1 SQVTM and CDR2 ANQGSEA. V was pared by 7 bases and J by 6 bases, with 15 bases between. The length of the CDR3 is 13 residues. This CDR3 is CSAETGADEKLFF. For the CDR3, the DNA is TGCAGCGCCGAAACGGGCGCGGATGAAAAACTGTTTTTT.

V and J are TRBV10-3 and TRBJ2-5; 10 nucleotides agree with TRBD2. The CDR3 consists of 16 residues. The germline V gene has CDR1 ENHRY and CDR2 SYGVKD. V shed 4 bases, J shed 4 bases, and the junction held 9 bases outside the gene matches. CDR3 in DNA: TGTGCCATCAGTGTCGGGACTAGCGTTGGGGGAGAGACCCAGTACTTC. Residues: CAISVGTSVGGETQYF.

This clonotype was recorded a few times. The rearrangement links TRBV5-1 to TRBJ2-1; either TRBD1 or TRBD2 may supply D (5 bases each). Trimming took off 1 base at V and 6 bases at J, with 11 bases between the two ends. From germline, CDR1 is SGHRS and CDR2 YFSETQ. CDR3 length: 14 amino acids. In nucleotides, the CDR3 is TGCGCCAGCAGCTTGTATGGGGACGGCAATGAGCAGTTCTTC. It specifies CASSLYGDGNEQFF. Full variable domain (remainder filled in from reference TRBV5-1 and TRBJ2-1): KAGVTQTPRYLIKTRGQQVTLSCSPISGHRSVSWYQQTPGQGLQFLFEYFSETQRNKGNFPGRFSGRQFSNSRSEMNVSTLELGDSALYLCASSLYGDGNEQFFGPGTRLTVL.

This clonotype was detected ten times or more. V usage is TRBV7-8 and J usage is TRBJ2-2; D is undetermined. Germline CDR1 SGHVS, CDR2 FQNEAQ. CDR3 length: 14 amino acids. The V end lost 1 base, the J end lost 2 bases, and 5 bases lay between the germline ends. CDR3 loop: CASSLERNTGELFF. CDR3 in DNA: TGTGCCAGCAGCTTAGAACGCAACACCGGGGAGCTGTTTTTT.